This T cell receptor (beta chain) was sequenced during a study of T cells expressing NK-cell markers. General study results and limits: Dominant NKG2C+ clonotypes made up about 1.0-7.0% of CD8+ T cells in several donors.

In generating TCR beta cDNA, 5'RACE template switching with UMIs was used. Reanalyzing the 5' RACE reads, TCRdb keeps one entry per CDR3 protein, without DNA. Its clone listing holds about 460,000 distinct CDR3 sequences. A remark on this clonotype: Its antigen is not known.

The material sequenced was blood T cells: a sorted CD56 or NKG2C T cell subset, CD4+ or CD8+ T cells, or bulk PBMC T cells (not recorded which). The TCR comes from a woman in her 50s in good health.

CDR3: CASKRWGQANQPQHF. The chain links TRBV2 to TRBJ1-5; TCRdb calls TRBD1, which cannot be checked without DNA. Germline assignment: CDR1 SNHLY and CDR2 FYNNEI. The CDR3 extends over 15 amino acids.